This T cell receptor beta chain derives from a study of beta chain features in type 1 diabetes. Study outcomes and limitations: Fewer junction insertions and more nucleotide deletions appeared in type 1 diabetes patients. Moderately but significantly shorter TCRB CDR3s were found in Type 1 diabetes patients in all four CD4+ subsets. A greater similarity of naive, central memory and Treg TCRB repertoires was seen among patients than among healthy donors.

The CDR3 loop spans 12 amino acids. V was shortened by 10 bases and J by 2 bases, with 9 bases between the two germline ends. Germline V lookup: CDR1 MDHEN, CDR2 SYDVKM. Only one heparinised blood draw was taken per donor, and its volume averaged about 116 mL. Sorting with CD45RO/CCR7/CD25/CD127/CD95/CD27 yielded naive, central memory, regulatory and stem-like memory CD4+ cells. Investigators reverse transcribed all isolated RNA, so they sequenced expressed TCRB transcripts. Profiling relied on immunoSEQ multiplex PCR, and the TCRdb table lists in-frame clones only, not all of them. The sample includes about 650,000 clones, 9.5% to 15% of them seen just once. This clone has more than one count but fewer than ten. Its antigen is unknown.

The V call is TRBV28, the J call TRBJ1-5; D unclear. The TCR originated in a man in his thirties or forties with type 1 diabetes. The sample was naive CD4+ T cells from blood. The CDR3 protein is CATELGNQPQHF. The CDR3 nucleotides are TGTGCCACCGAACTAGGCAATCAGCCCCAGCATTTT.